The 2 T cell receptor beta chains given below trace back to one sample, sequenced in a study of PD-1 blockade in classical Hodgkin lymphoma. Time point defined: newly diagnosed, previously untreated cHL patient sample. The data were produced by immunoSEQ multiplex PCR, yet TCRdb's version contains in-frame clones alone and is incomplete. The sample lists under 80,000 clones; roughly 93% were seen once. The specimen was peripheral blood mononuclear cells (PBMCs). The receptors shown here come from a human donor with classical Hodgkin lymphoma.

V gene TRBV11-2 combines with J gene TRBJ2-7; D might be TRBD1 (6 bases). CDR3 length: 14 amino acids. The V and J ends lost 3 bases and 0 bases respectively, with 9 bases between them. CDR1 is SGHAT and CDR2 is FQNNGV in the germline V gene. The CDR3 is CASSLVDSSYEQYF. The CDR3 region has the DNA TGTGCCAGCAGCTTGGTGGACAGCTCCTACGAGCAGTACTTC.

The chain uses TRBV7-8 and TRBJ1-5; tentatively, D is TRBD1 (5 bases). Germline loops: CDR1 SGHVS, CDR2 FQNEAQ. V lost 0 bases and J 0 bases, leaving 15 bases between the germline ends. CDR3 length equals 18 residues. CDR3 protein: CASSLARGDGHSNQPQHF. The CDR3 nucleotides read TGTGCCAGCAGCTTAGCGCGAGGGGACGGCCATAGCAATCAGCCCCAGCATTTT.